The rows below give T cell receptor beta chains drawn from one sample of a study of blood T cell repertoires in COVID-19. The assay was immunoSEQ multiplex PCR, and TCRdb's table has in-frame clones only and misses some. Among 200,000 to 250,000 clones listed, around 80% were seen once. The sequencing input was peripheral blood. The origin of the receptors is a woman in her forties with acute or convalescent COVID-19. The CDR3 runs from the conserved cysteine through the conserved F or W. The order of the fields is CDR3 DNA, CDR3 protein, D gene, J gene, clone size, V gene. The D gene is left open where the match is weak. Clone size, where shown, is once, few, many, or a class for clones that have expanded.

CDR3 DNA: TGTGCCACCAGCAGGAGGGGCGGAGGGAGTGCCTACGAGCAGTACTTC; CDR3 protein: CATSRRGGGSAYEQYF; D gene: .; J gene: TRBJ2-7; clone size: .; V gene: TRBV15
CDR3 DNA: TGTGCCAGCAGCTCGGTATACCCCACAGATACGCAGTATTTT; CDR3 protein: CASSSVYPTDTQYF; D gene: .; J gene: TRBJ2-3; clone size: .; V gene: TRBV11-3
CDR3 DNA: TGTGCCAGCAGCCTTCGGACTAGCGGGAGTGGACGAGGGTACGAGCAGTACTTC; CDR3 protein: CASSLRTSGSGRGYEQYF; D gene: TRBD2; J gene: TRBJ2-7; clone size: .; V gene: TRBV6-2/TRBV6-3
CDR3 DNA: TGCGCCAGCAGCCAATTTGGTTACTCTAACTATGGCTACACCTTC; CDR3 protein: CASSQFGYSNYGYTF; D gene: .; J gene: TRBJ1-2; clone size: .; V gene: TRBV4-1
CDR3 DNA: TGTGCCTTATTGACAGTAGCCAGCACAGATACGCAGTATTTT; CDR3 protein: CALLTVASTDTQYF; D gene: .; J gene: TRBJ2-3; clone size: .; V gene: TRBV30
CDR3 DNA: TGTGCCACCAGCAGAGGTGGGGGAGGGACAATTGAGCAGTTCTTC; CDR3 protein: CATSRGGGGTIEQFF; D gene: .; J gene: TRBJ2-1; clone size: once; V gene: TRBV15
CDR3 DNA: TGTGCCAGTAGCACCGACAGGGGAGCAAGTAACATTCAGTACTTC; CDR3 protein: CASSTDRGASNIQYF; D gene: TRBD1; J gene: TRBJ2-4; clone size: once; V gene: TRBV19
CDR3 DNA: TGCGCCAGCAGCTTGGGACAGATGAGCACAGATACGCAGTATTTT; CDR3 protein: CASSLGQMSTDTQYF; D gene: .; J gene: TRBJ2-3; clone size: .; V gene: TRBV5-1
CDR3 DNA: TGTGCCAGCACGACCTCGCGGGGGGTGACGGATACGCAGTATTTT; CDR3 protein: CASTTSRGVTDTQYF; D gene: TRBD2; J gene: TRBJ2-3; clone size: .; V gene: TRBV2
CDR3 DNA: TGCAGCGTTTCGACAGGGGCCTACGAGCAGTACTTC; CDR3 protein: CSVSTGAYEQYF; D gene: TRBD1; J gene: TRBJ2-7; clone size: .; V gene: TRBV29-1
CDR3 DNA: TGTGCCAGCAGCTCCGAGGGGGATGGGACTGAAGCTTTCTTT; CDR3 protein: CASSSEGDGTEAFF; D gene: .; J gene: TRBJ1-1; clone size: .; V gene: TRBV11-2
CDR3 DNA: TGTGCCAGCAGTTATAAGGGGGAGAACACTGAAGCTTTCTTT; CDR3 protein: CASSYKGENTEAFF; D gene: .; J gene: TRBJ1-1; clone size: .; V gene: TRBV6-5
CDR3 DNA: TGTGCCAGCAGGGCTAGCGGGGGTTACAATGAGCAGTTCTTC; CDR3 protein: CASRASGGYNEQFF; D gene: TRBD2; J gene: TRBJ2-1; clone size: .; V gene: TRBV6-5
CDR3 DNA: TGTGCCAGCTACAGGTTTTATGGCTACACCTTC; CDR3 protein: CASYRFYGYTF; D gene: .; J gene: TRBJ1-2; clone size: .; V gene: TRBV6-4
CDR3 DNA: TGTGCCAGCAGTTCCGGGACTAGAGAGACCCAGTACTTC; CDR3 protein: CASSSGTRETQYF; D gene: TRBD2; J gene: TRBJ2-5; clone size: .; V gene: TRBV12-3/TRBV12-4
CDR3 DNA: TGTGCCAGCAGCGACTCCGGGACTAGCGGCCCCCGCACGCAGTATTTT; CDR3 protein: CASSDSGTSGPRTQYF; D gene: TRBD2; J gene: TRBJ2-3; clone size: .; V gene: TRBV9
CDR3 DNA: TGCGCCAGCAGCTTACAGGGGAACTATGGCTACACCTTC; CDR3 protein: CASSLQGNYGYTF; D gene: TRBD1; J gene: TRBJ1-2; clone size: once; V gene: TRBV5-1
CDR3 DNA: TGTGCCAGCAGCCAAGGTACAGACGGTTTCTACGAGCAGTACTTC; CDR3 protein: CASSQGTDGFYEQYF; D gene: .; J gene: TRBJ2-7; clone size: .; V gene: TRBV3-1/TRBV3-2
CDR3 DNA: TGTGCCAGCAGCCCACAAGGGGTCGGAAACTCTAATGAAAAACTGTTTTTT; CDR3 protein: CASSPQGVGNSNEKLFF; D gene: .; J gene: TRBJ1-4; clone size: .; V gene: TRBV11-2
CDR3 DNA: TGCGCCAGCAGCTCCGCGTCACTCTATGGCTACACCTTC; CDR3 protein: CASSSASLYGYTF; D gene: .; J gene: TRBJ1-2; clone size: few; V gene: TRBV5-1
CDR3 DNA: TGTGCCAGCTGTCAGGGAAAACTAGCCAAAAACATTCAGTACTTC; CDR3 protein: CASCQGKLAKNIQYF; D gene: .; J gene: TRBJ2-4; clone size: once; V gene: TRBV5-4
CDR3 DNA: TGTGCCAGCAGCCTTCGACAGGGTCTCGATACGCAGTATTTT; CDR3 protein: CASSLRQGLDTQYF; D gene: TRBD1; J gene: TRBJ2-3; clone size: .; V gene: TRBV14
CDR3 DNA: TGTGCCAGCAGTTATACAGGGAATAGCAATCAGCCCCAGCATTTT; CDR3 protein: CASSYTGNSNQPQHF; D gene: .; J gene: TRBJ1-5; clone size: .; V gene: TRBV7-8
CDR3 DNA: TGTGCCAGCAGCCAAGTTGGGATTAGACAGGTAGGGACTGAAGCTTTCTTT; CDR3 protein: CASSQVGIRQVGTEAFF; D gene: .; J gene: TRBJ1-1; clone size: .; V gene: TRBV4-2
CDR3 DNA: TGTGCCAGCAGTTACCGAAACTCAGAGACCCAGTACTTC; CDR3 protein: CASSYRNSETQYF; D gene: .; J gene: TRBJ2-5; clone size: .; V gene: TRBV6-2/TRBV6-3
CDR3 DNA: TGTGCCAGCAGCTTATCTCCGGATACGCAGTATTTT; CDR3 protein: CASSLSPDTQYF; D gene: .; J gene: TRBJ2-3; clone size: .; V gene: TRBV7-3
CDR3 DNA: TGTGCCAGCAGCGCCAGACAGGGGAAAGGCTCCTACGAGCAGTACTTC; CDR3 protein: CASSARQGKGSYEQYF; D gene: TRBD1; J gene: TRBJ2-7; clone size: .; V gene: TRBV5-6
CDR3 DNA: TGTGCCAGCAGTGCCGGGACAGGCGTCCTTAACTATGGCTACACCTTC; CDR3 protein: CASSAGTGVLNYGYTF; D gene: TRBD1; J gene: TRBJ1-2; clone size: .; V gene: TRBV6-1
CDR3 DNA: TGTGCCAGCAGCTCAACTTATAGAGATACGCAGTATTTT; CDR3 protein: CASSSTYRDTQYF; D gene: .; J gene: TRBJ2-3; clone size: .; V gene: TRBV11-3
CDR3 DNA: TGTGCCTGGAGTGTACCTAGCGGGCGGGGGGGGTGGATAGATACGCAGTATTTT; CDR3 protein: CAWSVPSGRGGWIDTQYF; D gene: TRBD2; J gene: TRBJ2-3; clone size: .; V gene: TRBV30
CDR3 DNA: TGTGCCAGCAGTCCTTGGACTAACACCGGGGAGCTGTTTTTT; CDR3 protein: CASSPWTNTGELFF; D gene: .; J gene: TRBJ2-2; clone size: .; V gene: TRBV27
CDR3 DNA: TGTGCCAGCAGCTTAGCCCTGGGACAGGGAGGAGAGACCCAGTACTTC; CDR3 protein: CASSLALGQGGETQYF; D gene: TRBD1; J gene: TRBJ2-5; clone size: .; V gene: TRBV13
CDR3 DNA: TGTGCCAGCAGTTTTTCGACAGGGCGCACAGATACGCAGTATTTT; CDR3 protein: CASSFSTGRTDTQYF; D gene: TRBD1; J gene: TRBJ2-3; clone size: .; V gene: TRBV27
CDR3 DNA: TGTGCCATCAGTGGTAGCGGGGGGGCCGGGGAGCTGTTTTTT; CDR3 protein: CAISGSGGAGELFF; D gene: TRBD2; J gene: TRBJ2-2; clone size: .; V gene: TRBV10-3
CDR3 DNA: TGCAGTGCTAGTGGGGAGGACGAGCAGTACTTC; CDR3 protein: CSASGEDEQYF; D gene: .; J gene: TRBJ2-7; clone size: .; V gene: TRBV20-1
CDR3 DNA: TGTGCCAGCAGCTTATGGACTAGCGGTGGAGGGTATGAGCAGTTCTTC; CDR3 protein: CASSLWTSGGGYEQFF; D gene: TRBD2; J gene: TRBJ2-1; clone size: .; V gene: TRBV11-2
CDR3 DNA: TGTGCCAGCAGTGACTCTTGGACAGGGAACCATACGCAGTATTTT; CDR3 protein: CASSDSWTGNHTQYF; D gene: TRBD1; J gene: TRBJ2-3; clone size: .; V gene: TRBV6-4
CDR3 DNA: TGCGCCAGCAGCTTTGGAGTAGGCCCTATAAGGGGCTACACCTTC; CDR3 protein: CASSFGVGPIRGYTF; D gene: .; J gene: TRBJ1-2; clone size: .; V gene: TRBV5-1
CDR3 DNA: TGTGCCAGCAGTTTGAGGGGGACTAGCGGACCCTACGAGCAGTACTTC; CDR3 protein: CASSLRGTSGPYEQYF; D gene: TRBD2; J gene: TRBJ2-7; clone size: .; V gene: TRBV27
CDR3 DNA: TGTGCCACCAGCAGAGATTTCGGGACAGGGACCAATGAGCAGTTCTTC; CDR3 protein: CATSRDFGTGTNEQFF; D gene: TRBD1; J gene: TRBJ2-1; clone size: .; V gene: TRBV15
CDR3 DNA: TGTGCCAGCAGCCGGTCCGGGACTAGCCTCAATGAGCAGTTCTTC; CDR3 protein: CASSRSGTSLNEQFF; D gene: TRBD2; J gene: TRBJ2-1; clone size: .; V gene: TRBV14
CDR3 DNA: TGCGCCAGCAGCTTGGGCGGAGTTGGGGGGAAGGGCCTCCACTTT; CDR3 protein: CASSLGGVGGKGLHF; D gene: .; J gene: TRBJ1-6; clone size: .; V gene: TRBV5-1
CDR3 DNA: TGTGCCTGGAGTATGGGAGGAGCTGAAAAACTGTTTTTT; CDR3 protein: CAWSMGGAEKLFF; D gene: .; J gene: TRBJ1-4; clone size: .; V gene: TRBV30
CDR3 DNA: TGTGCCAGCAGTTTTTACAGGGGGCCGAACACCGGGGAGCTGTTTTTT; CDR3 protein: CASSFYRGPNTGELFF; D gene: TRBD1; J gene: TRBJ2-2; clone size: .; V gene: TRBV5-8
CDR3 DNA: TGTGCCAGCAGCCAACTATGGGACAGACACAATGAGCAGTTCTTC; CDR3 protein: CASSQLWDRHNEQFF; D gene: TRBD1; J gene: TRBJ2-1; clone size: .; V gene: TRBV14
CDR3 DNA: TGTGCCTGGAGTGTACCGGTCGTCTCTGGAAACACCATATATTTT; CDR3 protein: CAWSVPVVSGNTIYF; D gene: .; J gene: TRBJ1-3; clone size: .; V gene: TRBV30
CDR3 DNA: TGTGCCATCAAAGGCCTAGGGACTAGCGGGAGTAATGAGCAGTTCTTC; CDR3 protein: CAIKGLGTSGSNEQFF; D gene: TRBD2; J gene: TRBJ2-1; clone size: .; V gene: TRBV10-3
CDR3 DNA: TGTGCCAGCAGGAACTCCTACACTGAAGCTTTCTTT; CDR3 protein: CASRNSYTEAFF; D gene: .; J gene: TRBJ1-1; clone size: .; V gene: TRBV12-3/TRBV12-4
CDR3 DNA: TGTGCCAGCAGCTTAGAAGGTGCAGGAAAGTCCTACGAGCAGTACTTC; CDR3 protein: CASSLEGAGKSYEQYF; D gene: .; J gene: TRBJ2-7; clone size: few; V gene: TRBV13
CDR3 DNA: TGTGCCAGCAGTTATAACCCCGGGACTAGCGGAAGGGGGTACTTC; CDR3 protein: CASSYNPGTSGRGYF; D gene: TRBD2; J gene: TRBJ2-7; clone size: .; V gene: TRBV6-2/TRBV6-3
CDR3 DNA: TGTGCCAGCAGCACCAGGGCTGGGAACACTGAAGCTTTCTTT; CDR3 protein: CASSTRAGNTEAFF; D gene: .; J gene: TRBJ1-1; clone size: .; V gene: TRBV7-3
CDR3 DNA: TGTGCCAGCACTCAAACCGGGATGGCCAAAAACATTCAGTACTTC; CDR3 protein: CASTQTGMAKNIQYF; D gene: .; J gene: TRBJ2-4; clone size: .; V gene: TRBV2
CDR3 DNA: TGTGCCAGCAGTTTAGGGGTCCGACAGGAAAAACCCTATGGCTACACCTTC; CDR3 protein: CASSLGVRQEKPYGYTF; D gene: .; J gene: TRBJ1-2; clone size: .; V gene: TRBV27
CDR3 DNA: TGTGCCAGCAGTTCGGGACAGGGAATATACGAGCAGTACTTC; CDR3 protein: CASSSGQGIYEQYF; D gene: TRBD1; J gene: TRBJ2-7; clone size: .; V gene: TRBV27
CDR3 DNA: TGTGCCAGCAGCCAATCTACCGGGACTCCCCAGCATTTT; CDR3 protein: CASSQSTGTPQHF; D gene: .; J gene: TRBJ1-5; clone size: .; V gene: TRBV3-1/TRBV3-2
CDR3 DNA: TGTGCCATCAGTGAAGGGGGGGTGAACACAGATACGCAGTATTTT; CDR3 protein: CAISEGGVNTDTQYF; D gene: .; J gene: TRBJ2-3; clone size: .; V gene: TRBV10-3
CDR3 DNA: TGTGCCAGCAGTTACTCCTCGGGGGGCTACACCTTC; CDR3 protein: CASSYSSGGYTF; D gene: .; J gene: TRBJ1-2; clone size: .; V gene: TRBV6-6